This TCR beta chain was obtained from a study of blood T cell repertoires in COVID-19. Study-level information: Acute and convalescent COVID-19 samples came from the United States, Italy and Spain. The analysed material was cDNA or gDNA that came from T cells, B-cell-depleted T cells, or PBMCs.

Original handling: Amplification with reference gene primers provided the estimates of nucleated cell counts. Sequencing used immunoSEQ multiplex PCR; TCRdb keeps in-frame clones, though not all of them. V, J and clone size were drawn from that table, and D and trimming were deduced from the DNA. The sample lists 120,000 or so clones; about 79% were seen once. V gave up 1 base and J gave up 1 base, with 13 bases separating them. The CDR3 consists of 16 residues. Germline CDR1 is PRHDT and CDR2 is FYEKMQ (reference sequence). This sequence was found in a man between 65 and 85 years old with acute or convalescent COVID-19. The sample comprised peripheral blood. The rearrangement joins TRBV13 to TRBJ1-1; D is unclear. CDR3 sequence: CASSLVGRTGNTEAFF. The CDR3 DNA reads as TGTGCCAGCAGCTTAGTTGGGCGGACTGGGAACACTGAAGCTTTCTTT.